The clone carrying this T cell receptor (beta chain) has ten or more counts. This entry belongs to a study of T-cell memory formation after mild COVID-19. For the study at large: TCR clusters largely stayed donor specific.

It was 5'RACE with constant-segment primers that produced the TCR alpha and TCR beta cDNA libraries, which carried sample barcodes and UMIs. TCRdb re-analysed the 5' RACE reads in MiXCR, keeping a single row per CDR3 protein. The sample has about 150,000 distinct CDR3 sequences, about a third seen once. The CDR3 extends over 13 amino acids. Trimming pared 5 bases from V and 4 bases from J, leaving 14 bases between. Germline CDR1 reads DFQATT; CDR2 reads SNEGSKA (reference sequence). This receptor was identified in an adult woman who had mild COVID-19 (a few samples of this study predate the infection). Cell type and time point are not known. Sequenced: PBMCs or a T cell subset sorted from them (not recorded which). The chain links TRBV20-1 to TRBJ1-1, with unresolved D. CDR3 loop: CSALGQLGTEAFF. CDR3 nucleotide sequence: TGCAGTGCTCTAGGGCAGCTTGGCACTGAAGCTTTCTTT.